The entry that follows covers one TCR beta chain sequence. This specimen belongs to a study of blood T cells in healthy people across ages. A second PCR of about 6 to 11 cycles used a sample-barcoded 5' primer and a J-beta primer mix. Each TCR beta cDNA got a 12-nucleotide random molecular identifier. TCRdb re-called the 5' RACE reads through MiXCR, storing one row per CDR3 protein. The sample includes roughly 800,000 distinct CDR3 sequences, roughly 53% seen only once; the top ten take approximately 40%. This CDR3 contains 11 residues. The germline gives CDR1 LGHDT, CDR2 YNNKEL (reference sequence). V lost 3 bases, J lost 6 bases, and 6 bases lay in between.

The source is a man older than 75 in good health. The sample consisted of blood. This chain joins TRBV3-1 and TRBJ2-7; possible D gene TRBD2, 5 bases. In DNA, the CDR3 is TGTGCCAGCAGCCAGGGAGCCGAGCAGTACTTC. Protein sequence: CASSQGAEQYF.